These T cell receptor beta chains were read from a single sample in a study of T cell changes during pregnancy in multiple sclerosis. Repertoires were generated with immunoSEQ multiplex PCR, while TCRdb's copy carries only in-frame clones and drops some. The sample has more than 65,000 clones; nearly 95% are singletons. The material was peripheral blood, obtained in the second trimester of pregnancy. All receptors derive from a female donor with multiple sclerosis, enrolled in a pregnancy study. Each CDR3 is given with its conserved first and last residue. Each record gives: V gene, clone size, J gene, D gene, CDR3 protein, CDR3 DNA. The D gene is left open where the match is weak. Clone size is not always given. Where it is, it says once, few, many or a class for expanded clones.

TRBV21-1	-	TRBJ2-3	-	CASSQPLRKGERADTQYF	TGTGCCAGCAGCCAACCCCTACGGAAGGGGGAGAGGGCAGATACGCAGTATTTT
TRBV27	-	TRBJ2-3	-	CASSLRPRADTQYF	TGTGCCAGCAGTTTACGTCCTCGGGCAGATACGCAGTATTTT
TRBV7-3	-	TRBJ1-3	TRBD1	CASSGQGGTIYF	TGTGCCAGCTCCGGACAGGGAGGAACCATATATTTT
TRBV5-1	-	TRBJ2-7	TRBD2	CASSFRGDTSYEQYF	TGCGCCAGCAGCTTTCGGGGGGATACCTCCTACGAGCAGTACTTC
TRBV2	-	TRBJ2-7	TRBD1	CASSEGGTGGHEQYF	TGTGCCAGCAGTGAAGGAGGGACAGGGGGCCACGAGCAGTACTTC
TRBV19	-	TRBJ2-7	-	CASSISPYYEQYF	TGTGCCAGTAGTATATCCCCGTATTACGAGCAGTACTTC
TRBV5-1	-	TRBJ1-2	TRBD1	CASSLYRGSSIVGYTF	TGCGCCAGCAGCCTGTACAGGGGTTCAAGTATTGTTGGCTACACCTTC
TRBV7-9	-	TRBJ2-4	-	CASSLAMTPGIQYF	TGTGCCAGCAGCTTAGCAATGACCCCGGGGATTCAGTACTTC
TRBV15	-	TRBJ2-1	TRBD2	CATSRARTSGFGEQFF	TGTGCCACCAGCAGGGCCAGGACTAGCGGATTCGGTGAGCAGTTCTTC
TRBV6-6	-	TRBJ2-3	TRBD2	CASRVAGAADTQYF	TGTGCCAGCAGGGTAGCGGGAGCTGCGGATACGCAGTATTTT
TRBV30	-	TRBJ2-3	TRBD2	CALESGKGDTQYF	TGTGCCTTGGAGAGCGGGAAGGGAGATACGCAGTATTTT
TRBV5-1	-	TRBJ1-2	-	CASSVGNYGYTF	TGCGCCAGCAGTGTCGGGAACTATGGCTACACCTTC
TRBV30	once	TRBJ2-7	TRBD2	CAWRDPRREKSEQYF	TGTGCCTGGAGGGACCCCAGGCGGGAGAAGAGCGAGCAGTACTTC
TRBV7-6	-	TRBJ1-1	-	CASSPNSGTEAFF	TGTGCCAGCAGCCCAAACAGCGGCACTGAAGCTTTCTTT
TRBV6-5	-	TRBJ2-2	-	CASSYVAAATGELFF	TGTGCCAGCAGTTACGTAGCGGCGGCCACCGGGGAGCTGTTTTTT
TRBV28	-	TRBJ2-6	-	CASSLPGEPSGANVLTF	TGTGCCAGCAGTTTGCCAGGGGAACCATCTGGGGCCAACGTCCTGACTTTC
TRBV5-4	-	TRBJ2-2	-	CASGIQGTGELFF	TGTGCCAGCGGAATACAGGGCACCGGGGAGCTGTTTTTT
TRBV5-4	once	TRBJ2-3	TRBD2	CASSSDRTRADTQYF	TGTGCCAGCAGCTCAGACCGGACTAGAGCAGATACGCAGTATTTT
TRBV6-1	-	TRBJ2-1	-	CASSVGRQGQFF	TGTGCCAGCAGTGTGGGCAGGCAGGGGCAGTTCTTC
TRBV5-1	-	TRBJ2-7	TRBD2	CASSRGGFGQYF	TGCGCCAGCAGCCGGGGGGGGTTCGGGCAGTACTTC
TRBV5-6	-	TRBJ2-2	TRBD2	CASSPGLAGANTGELFF	TGTGCCAGCAGCCCGGGACTAGCGGGAGCGAACACCGGGGAGCTGTTTTTT
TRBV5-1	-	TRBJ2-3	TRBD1	CASSVGTVITDTQYF	TGCGCCAGCAGCGTCGGGACAGTGATCACAGATACGCAGTATTTT
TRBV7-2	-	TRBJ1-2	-	CASSQDNYGYTF	TGTGCCAGCAGCCAGGATAACTATGGCTACACCTTC
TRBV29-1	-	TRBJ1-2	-	CSVEEQGLGHGYTF	TGCAGCGTTGAAGAACAGGGTCTAGGTCATGGCTACACCTTC
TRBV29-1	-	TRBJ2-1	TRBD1	CSVWTGGGYNEQFF	TGCAGCGTTTGGACAGGGGGAGGCTACAATGAGCAGTTCTTC
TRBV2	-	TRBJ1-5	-	CASSGGNQPQHF	TGTGCCAGCAGTGGAGGTAATCAGCCCCAGCATTTT
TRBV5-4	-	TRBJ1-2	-	CASSLFREGGYTF	TGTGCCAGCAGCTTGTTCAGGGAGGGAGGCTACACCTTC
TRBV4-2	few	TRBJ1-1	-	CASSVSGRTEAFF	TGTGCCAGCAGCGTGAGCGGGAGAACTGAAGCTTTCTTT
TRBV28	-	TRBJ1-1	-	CASSFGRNTEAFF	TGTGCCAGCAGTTTTGGCAGAAACACTGAAGCTTTCTTT
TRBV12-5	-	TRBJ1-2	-	CASGLSGRYGYTF	TGTGCTAGTGGTCTCTCGGGTCGATATGGCTACACCTTC
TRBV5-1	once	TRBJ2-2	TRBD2	CASSPLRTGGDTGELFF	TGCGCCAGCAGCCCCCTCCGGACGGGAGGTGATACCGGGGAGCTGTTTTTT
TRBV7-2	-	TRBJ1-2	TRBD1	CASNLQGAPWGYTF	TGTGCCAGCAACCTACAGGGGGCCCCCTGGGGCTACACCTTC
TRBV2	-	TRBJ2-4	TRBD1	CASSSGTGDDIQYF	TGTGCCAGCAGCTCCGGGACAGGGGACGACATTCAGTACTTC
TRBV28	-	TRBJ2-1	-	CASTRYNEQFF	TGTGCCAGCACCCGGTACAATGAGCAGTTCTTC
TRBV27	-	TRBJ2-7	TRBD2	CASSSGSDYEQYF	TGTGCCAGCAGTAGCGGGAGCGACTACGAGCAGTACTTC
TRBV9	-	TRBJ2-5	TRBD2	CASSVGGTRAETQYF	TGTGCCAGCAGCGTAGGAGGGACTAGGGCAGAGACCCAGTACTTC
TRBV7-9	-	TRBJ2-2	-	CASSLGGHDEWTGELFF	TGTGCCAGCAGCTTAGGGGGACATGACGAGTGGACCGGGGAGCTGTTTTTT
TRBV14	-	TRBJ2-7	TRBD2	CASSPTSGVYEQYF	TGTGCCAGCAGCCCCACTAGCGGAGTTTACGAGCAGTACTTC
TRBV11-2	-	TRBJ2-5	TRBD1	CASSPGDRTQETQYF	TGTGCCAGCAGCCCAGGGGACAGGACTCAAGAGACCCAGTACTTC
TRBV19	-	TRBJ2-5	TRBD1	CASSRTGAQETQYF	TGTGCCAGTTCCCGGACAGGGGCCCAAGAGACCCAGTACTTC